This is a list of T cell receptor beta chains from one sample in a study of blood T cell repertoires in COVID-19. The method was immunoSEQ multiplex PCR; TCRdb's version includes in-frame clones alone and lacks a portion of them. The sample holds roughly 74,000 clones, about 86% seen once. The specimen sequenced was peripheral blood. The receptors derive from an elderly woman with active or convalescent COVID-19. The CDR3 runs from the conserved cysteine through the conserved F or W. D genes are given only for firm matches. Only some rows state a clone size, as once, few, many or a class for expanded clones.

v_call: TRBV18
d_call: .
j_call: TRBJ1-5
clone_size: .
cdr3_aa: CASSPTSAGNQPQHF
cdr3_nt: TGTGCCAGCTCACCTACGAGTGCGGGCAATCAGCCCCAGCATTTT

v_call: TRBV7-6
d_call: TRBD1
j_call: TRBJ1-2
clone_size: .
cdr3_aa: CASSPGQGAHRYGYTF
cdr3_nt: TGTGCCAGCAGCCCTGGACAGGGGGCCCACCGCTATGGCTACACCTTC

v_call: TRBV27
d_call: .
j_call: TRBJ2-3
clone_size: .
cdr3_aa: CASSNQGGVGTQYF
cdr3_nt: TGTGCCAGCAGTAATCAAGGCGGGGTGGGTACGCAGTATTTT

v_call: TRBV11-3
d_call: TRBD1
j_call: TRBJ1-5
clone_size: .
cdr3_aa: CASSLTGGRDQPQHF
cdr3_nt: TGTGCCAGCAGCCTCACAGGGGGCCGCGATCAGCCCCAGCATTTT

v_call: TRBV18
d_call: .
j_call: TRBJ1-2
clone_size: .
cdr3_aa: CASSPSGGESYTF
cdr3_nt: TGTGCCAGCTCCCCCTCAGGAGGGGAAAGCTACACCTTC

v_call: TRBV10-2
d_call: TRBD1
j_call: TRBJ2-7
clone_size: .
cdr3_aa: CASTLAPGQGDEQYF
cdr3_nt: TGCGCCAGCACTCTTGCACCGGGACAGGGAGACGAGCAGTACTTC

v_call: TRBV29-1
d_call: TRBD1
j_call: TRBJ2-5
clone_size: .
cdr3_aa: CSVFGQVQETQYF
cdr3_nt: TGCAGCGTTTTTGGACAGGTGCAAGAGACCCAGTACTTC

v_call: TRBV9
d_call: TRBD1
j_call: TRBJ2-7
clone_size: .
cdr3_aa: CASSAGQGWYEQYF
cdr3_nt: TGTGCCAGCAGCGCTGGACAGGGGTGGTACGAGCAGTACTTC

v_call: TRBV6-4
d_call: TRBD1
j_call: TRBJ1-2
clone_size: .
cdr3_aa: CASRATGGAEGYTF
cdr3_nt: TGTGCCAGCAGAGCTACAGGGGGCGCGGAGGGCTACACCTTC

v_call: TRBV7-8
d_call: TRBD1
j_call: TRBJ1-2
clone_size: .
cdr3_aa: CASSPPTGTVHGYTF
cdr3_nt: TGTGCCAGCAGCCCACCGACCGGGACAGTGCATGGCTACACCTTC

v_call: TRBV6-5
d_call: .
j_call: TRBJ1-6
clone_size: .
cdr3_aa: CASSTRLGEASPLHF
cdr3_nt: TGTGCCAGCAGTACAAGACTAGGGGAAGCTTCACCCCTCCACTTT

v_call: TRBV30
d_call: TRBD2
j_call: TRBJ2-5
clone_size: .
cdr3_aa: CAWSALGGGETQYF
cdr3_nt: TGTGCCTGGAGTGCCCTGGGGGGGGGAGAGACCCAGTACTTC

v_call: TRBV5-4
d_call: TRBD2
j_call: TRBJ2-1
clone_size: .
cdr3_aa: CASSLGLAGGDEQFF
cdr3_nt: TGTGCCAGCAGCTTGGGACTAGCGGGGGGGGATGAGCAGTTCTTC

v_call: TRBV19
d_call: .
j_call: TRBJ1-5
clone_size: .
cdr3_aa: CASSSVYSNQPQHF
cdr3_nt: TGTGCCAGTAGTTCGGTCTATAGCAATCAGCCCCAGCATTTT

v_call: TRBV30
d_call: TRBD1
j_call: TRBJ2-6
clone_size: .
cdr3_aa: CAWSVLGQGSSGANVLTF
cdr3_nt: TGTGCCTGGAGTGTACTGGGACAGGGTAGCTCTGGGGCCAACGTCCTGACTTTC

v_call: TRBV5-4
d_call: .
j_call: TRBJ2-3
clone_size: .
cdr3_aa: CASSFLSSEYTQYF
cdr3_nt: TGTGCCAGCAGCTTCCTCTCTAGCGAATATACGCAGTATTTT

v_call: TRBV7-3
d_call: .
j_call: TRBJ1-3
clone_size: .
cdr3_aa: CASSMSGVGNTIYF
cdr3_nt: TGTGCCAGCAGCATGAGTGGAGTTGGAAACACCATATATTTT

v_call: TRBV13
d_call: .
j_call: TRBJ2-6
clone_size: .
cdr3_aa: CASSLRSWGGRSSGANVLTF
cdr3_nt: TGTGCCAGCAGCTTAAGGTCGTGGGGGGGCAGAAGCTCTGGGGCCAACGTCCTGACTTTC

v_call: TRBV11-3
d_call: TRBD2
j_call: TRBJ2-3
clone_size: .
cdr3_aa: CASSAQREVTDTQYF
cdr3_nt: TGTGCCAGCAGTGCCCAGCGGGAGGTGACAGATACGCAGTATTTT

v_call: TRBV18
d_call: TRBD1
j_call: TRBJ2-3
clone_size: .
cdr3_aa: CASSPGRGTDTQYF
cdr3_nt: TGTGCCAGCTCACCGGGCAGGGGGACAGATACGCAGTATTTT

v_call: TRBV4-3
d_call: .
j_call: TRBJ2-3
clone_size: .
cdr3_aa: CASSQDTLATDTQYF
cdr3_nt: TGCGCCAGCAGCCAAGATACCTTAGCCACAGATACGCAGTATTTT

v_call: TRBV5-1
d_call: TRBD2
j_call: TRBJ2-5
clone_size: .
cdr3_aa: CASSLGTSGEETQYF
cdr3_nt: TGCGCCAGCAGCTTAGGGACTAGCGGGGAAGAGACCCAGTACTTC

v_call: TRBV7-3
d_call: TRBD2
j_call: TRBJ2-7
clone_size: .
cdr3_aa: CASSFSGNPPYEQYF
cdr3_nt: TGTGCCAGCAGTTTTAGCGGGAACCCTCCCTACGAGCAGTACTTC

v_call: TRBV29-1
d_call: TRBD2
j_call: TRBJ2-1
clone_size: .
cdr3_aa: CSVVSGRGSNEQFF
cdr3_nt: TGCAGCGTTGTTAGCGGGAGAGGGAGCAATGAGCAGTTCTTC

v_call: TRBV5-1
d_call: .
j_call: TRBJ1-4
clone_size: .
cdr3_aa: CASSSRATNEKLFF
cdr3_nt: TGCGCCAGCAGCTCGCGGGCAACTAATGAAAAACTGTTTTTT

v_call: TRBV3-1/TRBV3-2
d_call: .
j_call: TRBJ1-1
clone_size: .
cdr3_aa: CASSRWMGENTEAFF
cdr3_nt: TGTGCCAGCAGCCGCTGGATGGGAGAGAACACTGAAGCTTTCTTT

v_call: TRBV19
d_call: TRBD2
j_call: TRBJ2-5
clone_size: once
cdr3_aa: CASSILAGGDETQYF
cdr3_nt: TGTGCCAGTAGTATTCTGGCGGGGGGTGACGAGACCCAGTACTTC

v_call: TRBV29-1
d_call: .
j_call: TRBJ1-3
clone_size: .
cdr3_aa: CSVYEGYTIYF
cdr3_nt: TGCAGCGTTTACGAGGGATACACCATATATTTT

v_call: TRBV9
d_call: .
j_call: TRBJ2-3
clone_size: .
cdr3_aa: CASSPRGAGQLTDTQYF
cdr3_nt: TGTGCCAGCAGCCCAAGAGGGGCGGGGCAGCTCACAGATACGCAGTATTTT

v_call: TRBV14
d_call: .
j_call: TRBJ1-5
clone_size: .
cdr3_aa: CASSQERRYPCQPQHF
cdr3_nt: TGTGCCAGCAGCCAAGAACGGAGATATCCATGTCAGCCCCAGCATTTT

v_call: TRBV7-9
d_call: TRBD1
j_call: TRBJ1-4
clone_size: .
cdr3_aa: CASSPTGGGGAELFF
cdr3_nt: TGTGCCAGCAGCCCGACAGGGGGCGGAGGGGCGGAACTGTTTTTT

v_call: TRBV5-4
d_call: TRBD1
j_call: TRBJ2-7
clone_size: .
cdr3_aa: CASSRGQLDYEQYF
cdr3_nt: TGTGCCAGCAGCAGGGGACAGCTAGACTACGAGCAGTACTTC

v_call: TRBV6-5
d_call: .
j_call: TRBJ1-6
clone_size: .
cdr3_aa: CASSLGDLYGSPLHF
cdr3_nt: TGTGCCAGCAGTCTCGGGGACTTGTATGGGTCACCCCTCCACTTT

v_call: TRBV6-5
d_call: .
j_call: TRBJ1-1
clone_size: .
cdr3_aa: CASSYYRSSRAFF
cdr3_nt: TGTGCCAGCAGTTACTATAGATCGTCGCGGGCTTTCTTT

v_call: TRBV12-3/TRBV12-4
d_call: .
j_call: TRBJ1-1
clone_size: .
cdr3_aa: CASILYPGTEAFF
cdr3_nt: TGTGCCAGCATTCTTTACCCGGGGACTGAAGCTTTCTTT

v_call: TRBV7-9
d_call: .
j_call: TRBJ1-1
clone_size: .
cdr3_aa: CASSARDGLLPTEAFF
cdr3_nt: TGTGCCAGCAGCGCCAGGGACGGACTACTACCCACTGAAGCTTTCTTT

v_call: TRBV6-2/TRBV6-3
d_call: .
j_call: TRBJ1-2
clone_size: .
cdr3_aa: CASSYREGNYGYTF
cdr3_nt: TGTGCCAGCAGTTACCGCGAGGGAAACTATGGCTACACCTTC

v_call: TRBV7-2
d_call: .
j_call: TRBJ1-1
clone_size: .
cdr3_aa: CASSPLAQGMNTEAFF
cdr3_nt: TGTGCCAGCAGCCCCCTGGCCCAGGGAATGAACACTGAAGCTTTCTTT

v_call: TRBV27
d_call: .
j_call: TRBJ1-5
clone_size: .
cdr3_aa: CASSSGYNQPQHF
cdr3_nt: TGTGCCAGCAGTTCGGGGTACAATCAGCCCCAGCATTTT

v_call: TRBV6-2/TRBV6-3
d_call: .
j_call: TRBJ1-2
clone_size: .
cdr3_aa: CASSLGDLGLGYTF
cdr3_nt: TGTGCCAGCAGCTTAGGGGATTTGGGACTCGGCTACACCTTC

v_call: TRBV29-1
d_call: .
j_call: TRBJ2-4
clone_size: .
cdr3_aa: CSVEDSRNIQYF
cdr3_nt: TGCAGCGTGGAGGACAGTAGAAACATTCAGTACTTC

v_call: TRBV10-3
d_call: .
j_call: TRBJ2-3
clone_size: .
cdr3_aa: CAISDTARVAADTQYF
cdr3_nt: TGTGCCATCAGTGATACGGCTAGAGTCGCAGCAGATACGCAGTATTTT

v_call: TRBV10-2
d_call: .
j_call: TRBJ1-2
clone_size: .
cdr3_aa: CASSAVGDLNYGYTF
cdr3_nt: TGCGCCAGCAGTGCAGTTGGAGATTTAAACTATGGCTACACCTTC

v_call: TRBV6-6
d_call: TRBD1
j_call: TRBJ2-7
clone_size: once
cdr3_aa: CASSYSEDRPFYEQYF
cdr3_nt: TGTGCCAGCAGTTACTCCGAGGACAGGCCCTTCTACGAGCAGTACTTC

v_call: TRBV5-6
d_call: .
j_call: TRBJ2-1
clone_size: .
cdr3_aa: CASSTPRGSYNEQFF
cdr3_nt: TGTGCCAGCAGCACCCCTCGGGGCTCCTACAATGAGCAGTTCTTC

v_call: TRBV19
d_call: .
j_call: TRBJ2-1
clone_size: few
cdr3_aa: CASSSREISYNEQFF
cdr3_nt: TGTGCCAGTAGTTCGCGAGAGATCTCCTACAATGAGCAGTTCTTC

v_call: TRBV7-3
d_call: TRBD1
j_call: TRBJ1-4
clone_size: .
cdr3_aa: CASSFRTGPRREKLFF
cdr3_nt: TGTGCCAGCAGCTTCCGGACAGGCCCTCGGCGTGAAAAACTGTTTTTT

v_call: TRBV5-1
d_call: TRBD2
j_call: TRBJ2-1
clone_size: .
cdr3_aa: CASSLVREIYNEQFF
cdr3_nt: TGCGCCAGCAGCTTGGTGCGGGAGATCTACAATGAGCAGTTCTTC

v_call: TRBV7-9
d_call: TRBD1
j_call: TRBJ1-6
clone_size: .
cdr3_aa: CASSKDRDRSYNSPLHF
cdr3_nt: TGTGCCAGCAGCAAAGACAGGGACCGCTCCTATAATTCACCCCTCCACTTT